Listed below are T cell receptor beta chains from one sample, sequenced in a study of blood T cell repertoires in COVID-19. This table comes from immunoSEQ multiplex PCR, and its TCRdb copy is limited to in-frame clones, with some not included. The table lists a few hundred thousand clones, 86% of them singletons. Material: peripheral blood. The receptors derive from a man aged 18 to 35 with active or convalescent COVID-19. The CDR3 runs from the conserved cysteine through the conserved F or W. The D gene is left open where the match is weak. Some rows mark clone size as missing; the rest say once, few, many or name a class of expanded clone.

cdr3_nt	cdr3_aa	j_call	v_call	d_call	clone_size
TGTGCCAGCAGACCGCTACCGTACAATGAGCAGTTCTTC	CASRPLPYNEQFF	TRBJ2-1	TRBV27	-	-
TGCGCCAGCAGGGGGACAGGGCCGAACACTGAAGCTTTCTTT	CASRGTGPNTEAFF	TRBJ1-1	TRBV10-2	TRBD1	-
TGTGCCAGCAGTCCGCCCGACAGGGGCTACGAGCAGTACTTC	CASSPPDRGYEQYF	TRBJ2-7	TRBV6-2/TRBV6-3	TRBD1	once
TGTGCCAGCAGTCAAGGTGGGGCTTCCTATGGCTACACCTTC	CASSQGGASYGYTF	TRBJ1-2	TRBV28	-	-
TGCGCCAGCAGCTTGGGACAGGGAGGCAATCAGCCCCAGCATTTT	CASSLGQGGNQPQHF	TRBJ1-5	TRBV5-1	TRBD1	once
TGTGCCAGCAGCGTAGGGGGGGAGAGCGCGCCCTCACCTTATGGCTACACCTTC	CASSVGGESAPSPYGYTF	TRBJ1-2	TRBV9	-	once
TGTGCCAGCAGTTTTAATTCGGTTGAGCAGTTCTTC	CASSFNSVEQFF	TRBJ2-1	TRBV12-3/TRBV12-4	-	-
TGTGCCAGTACCCCAGACAGGGGATTGGGGCAGCCCCAGCATTTT	CASTPDRGLGQPQHF	TRBJ1-5	TRBV19	TRBD1	-
TGCAGCGTTGAGATACGAGCCTACGAGCAGTACTTC	CSVEIRAYEQYF	TRBJ2-7	TRBV29-1	-	-
TGTGCCAGCAGCCAGGAACAGGGATCACCCCTCCACTTT	CASSQEQGSPLHF	TRBJ1-6	TRBV4-2	-	-
TGTGCCAGCAGCCCGGCGGGGGGGCCAGAGACCCAGTACTTC	CASSPAGGPETQYF	TRBJ2-5	TRBV5-4	TRBD2	-
TGTGCCACTGGCTGGGGAGCCAGTCAAGAGACCCAGTACTTC	CATGWGASQETQYF	TRBJ2-5	TRBV10-3	-	-
TGTGCCAGCAGCCAAGAAGGGACAGGTGGACCCCAGCATTTT	CASSQEGTGGPQHF	TRBJ1-5	TRBV3-1/TRBV3-2	TRBD1	-
TGTGCCAGCAGCGAGCGGGAGACCGGGGAGCTGTTTTTT	CASSERETGELFF	TRBJ2-2	TRBV9	TRBD2	-